The subject of this entry is one T cell receptor beta chain. This clonotype was recorded at least ten times. Its target antigen remains unknown. Per-base qualities were not stored, and no clone one base away is much larger. Ophthalmopathy patients had moderately to severely active disease, Clinical Activity Score of at least 3, NOSPECS grade of at least 4, and duration under 3 months. Any patient with an uncontrolled infection, another autoimmune disease, pregnancy or lactation was excluded. Diagnoses were based on clinical symptoms, serum thyroxine and TRAb, thyroid ultrasound and orbital computed tomography. PBMCs were separated from 10 ml of fresh peripheral blood using Ficoll-Paque density gradient centrifugation. Total RNA was extracted using Trizol reagent, and RNA quality was assessed on an Agilent 2100 Bioanalyzer. These data are taken from a study of T cells in Graves' hyperthyroidism and ophthalmopathy (dated by TCRdb to between 2019 and 2020). About the full investigation: Peripheral blood samples were taken at initial diagnosis, before any treatment was given. To identify TCR V-J signatures that set the groups apart, the researchers used a discovery cohort of 100 patients, made up of roughly 45 with Graves' ophthalmopathy and about 59 with stable Graves' hyperthyroidism. Prospective prediction of ophthalmopathy was tested in an independent validation cohort consisting of 18 hyperthyroidism patients and around 16 patients who later progressed to ophthalmopathy. The approximately 100 discovery patients were divided at random into training and test sets in a 7:3 ratio. The study also compared thyroid tissue and blood T-cell repertoires from about 6 Graves' hyperthyroidism patients. Following sampling, methimazole starting at 30 mg daily was given to hyperthyroidism patients, and high-dose intravenous methylprednisolone was given to ophthalmopathy patients. According to the paper, TCR Vbeta CDR3 sequencing was carried out on roughly 130 peripheral blood samples, which came from 40 to 45 ophthalmopathy, 75 or so hyperthyroidism and about 17 progressor patients.

TCR beta CDR3 regions were amplified from RNA transcripts. For the first round of RT-PCR on the TCR CDR3, the HTBI primer set was used together with the Qiagen OneStep RT-PCR kit. The libraries were constructed in a second round of multiplex PCR and then size-selected and purified. The libraries were sequenced on an Illumina HiSeq2000 using paired-end 100 bp reads. The authors processed their data as follows. Raw data were processed with SOAPnuke, discarding reads with adapters, uncalled bases, mean Phred below 15, or no exact constant-primer or identifier match. COPE v1.2.5 was used to merge high-quality paired reads, and clonotypes were defined as unique nucleotide sequences. MiTCR v1.1 was used to align the clonotypes against IMGT TRBV, TRBD and TRBJ reference segments. Only V-J combinations with frequency above 0.0001, covering about 99% of repertoires, were analysed. The TCS score was defined as the ratio of F50 (clonal expansion) to E x V (chaos), calculated using BLOSUM62-based TCRdist between CDR3 peptides within each V-J. Welch's t-statistics and random forest reduced 500 to 650 V-J features to 10 to 15, which were used in a naive Bayes classifier (R e1071). TCRdb trimmed public reads at Q25 via fastp, called clones via MiXCR and kept in-frame beta chains. Duplicate CDR3 protein sequences are folded into a single record with the most common DNA and genes. TCRdb assigned the V and J calls; the authors' analysis was not used. For this sample the table gives some 360,000 distinct CDR3 sequences, of which less than 20% were detected only once. About 14% of the sample belongs to the ten largest clones.

V and J are trimmed by 2 bases and 8 bases, and the gene matches miss 9 bases of the junction. The CDR3, from cysteine to phenylalanine, totals 15 residues. The read is trimmed to its CDR3 DNA, 45 bases read in frame from base 1. CDR1 and CDR2 (MNHEY, SVGAGI) derive from the germline V gene. Paper-wide results and their limitations: Most expanded thyroid clonotypes (frequency above 0.001) were also detected in blood, suggesting blood repertoires may reflect thyroid immune responses. No statistical method was used to fix the sample size in advance, and group allocation was not hidden from the investigators. A 13 V-J signature model separated ophthalmopathy from stable hyperthyroidism, with just over 85% sensitivity and just under 84% specificity in cross-validation and 80%/75% in testing. In validation, the model predicted progression to ophthalmopathy a median of approximately 6.6 months before onset, with around 70% sensitivity and 72.22% specificity.

Sample: blood. The sequence derives from a woman aged 40 to 49 with Graves' ophthalmopathy. The chain was built from TRBV6-5 and TRBJ1-2; the central 9 bases match TRBD1. This receptor has the CDR3 CASSYAWGQGEGYTF. Here is the DNA: TGTGCCAGCAGTTACGCATGGGGACAGGGCGAAGGCTACACCTTC.